A selection of T cell receptor beta chains follows, all from one sample in a study of T cell repertoires in cytomegalovirus infection. TCRdb fed the reads into MiXCR, producing one record per CDR3 protein. The sample has a few hundred thousand distinct CDR3 sequences, 15% to 20% seen once. Material: PBMCs. Every receptor here comes from a human donor in good health (CMV status not recorded). Some clones in this sample may be carry-over from other donors' samples. The CDR3 runs from the conserved cysteine through the conserved F or W. A D gene is named only where the DNA matches it firmly. Size values are once, few and many counts, or a class for expanded clones, and some rows have none.

NA,few,TRBJ2-1,TRBV19,CASSILSRLEAYNEQFF,TGTGCCAGTAGTATATTATCTCGTCTAGAAGCTTACAATGAGCAGTTCTTC
TRBD1,many,TRBJ1-2,TRBV7-2,CASSVGTGYGYTF,TGTGCCAGCAGCGTCGGGACAGGCTATGGCTACACCTTC
NA,few,TRBJ1-5,TRBV28,CASRELGWGNQPQHF,TGTGCCAGCAGGGAGTTGGGGTGGGGCAATCAGCCCCAGCATTTT
TRBD1,many,TRBJ2-2,TRBV15,CATLRTTGSNTNTGELFF,TGTGCCACCCTCCGGACGACAGGGAGCAATACCAACACCGGGGAGCTGTTTTTT
NA,few,TRBJ1-5,TRBV12-3/TRBV12-4,CASVGAWNQPQHF,TGTGCCAGCGTGGGGGCTTGGAATCAGCCCCAGCATTTT
TRBD1,many,TRBJ1-5,TRBV7-2,CASSLLTGSGNQPQHF,TGTGCCAGCAGCTTACTGACAGGGTCGGGCAATCAGCCCCAGCATTTT
TRBD2,many,TRBJ2-1,TRBV7-9,CASSLGLIHNEQFF,TGTGCCAGCAGCTTGGGACTAATCCACAATGAGCAGTTCTTC
NA,few,TRBJ2-2,TRBV7-2,CASRMGPHTGELFF,TGTGCCAGCAGGATGGGGCCGCACACCGGGGAGCTGTTTTTT
NA,many,TRBJ1-1,TRBV6-1,CASSSREFEAFF,TGTGCCAGCAGTTCGAGAGAGTTTGAAGCTTTCTTT
NA,NA,TRBJ2-7,TRBV27,CASSLTVEAVNYEQYF,TGTGCCAGCAGTCTCACAGTGGAAGCAGTCAACTACGAGCAGTACTTC
TRBD1,few,TRBJ1-1,TRBV12-3/TRBV12-4,CASSHGTGGNTEAFF,TGTGCCAGCAGCCACGGGACAGGGGGGAACACTGAAGCTTTCTTT
TRBD1,NA,TRBJ1-2,TRBV12-3/TRBV12-4,CASSFLGRGDDGYTF,TGTGCCAGCAGTTTTTTGGGCAGGGGGGACGATGGCTACACCTTC
NA,NA,TRBJ1-3,TRBV12-3/TRBV12-4,CASTGQIGNTIYF,TGTGCCAGCACGGGACAAATTGGAAACACCATATATTTT
TRBD1,many,TRBJ2-1,TRBV11-2,CASSFRRQGKANPYNEQFF,TGTGCCAGCAGCTTCAGAAGACAGGGTAAGGCCAACCCCTACAATGAGCAGTTCTTC
NA,NA,TRBJ1-6,TRBV10-3,CATVPGSNSPLHF,TGTGCCACCGTACCGGGGTCCAATTCACCCCTCCACTTT
NA,NA,TRBJ1-5,TRBV19,CASSIDPAGSNQPQHF,TGTGCCAGTAGTATAGATCCTGCAGGTAGCAATCAGCCCCAGCATTTT
TRBD1,many,TRBJ2-4,TRBV7-2,CASSGQGLAKNIQYF,TGTGCCAGCAGCGGACAGGGACTAGCCAAAAACATTCAGTACTTC
NA,many,TRBJ1-3,TRBV28,CASSLTATLRNTIYF,TGTGCCAGCAGTTTGACCGCGACACTGAGAAACACCATATATTTT
NA,many,TRBJ2-7,TRBV7-2,CASSLLAASYEQYF,TGTGCCAGCAGCTTATTGGCGGCGAGCTACGAGCAGTACTTC
TRBD1,once,TRBJ1-6,TRBV6-6,CASSYGDRKNSPLHF,TGTGCCAGCAGTTACGGGGACAGGAAGAATTCACCCCTCCACTTT
NA,NA,TRBJ2-7,TRBV20-1,CSAYTYEQYF,TGCAGTGCCTATACCTACGAGCAGTACTTC
NA,few,TRBJ2-3,TRBV10-3,CAISPYDRGSTDTQYF,TGTGCCATCAGTCCGTACGACCGGGGGAGCACAGATACGCAGTATTTT
NA,NA,TRBJ1-6,TRBV20-1,CSARDRRGAAPLHF,TGCAGTGCTAGAGATCGTCGAGGGGCTGCACCCCTCCACTTT
TRBD1,few,TRBJ2-3,TRBV20-1,CSASNRGRADTQYF,TGCAGTGCTAGTAACAGGGGGCGGGCAGATACGCAGTATTTT
NA,many,TRBJ2-1,TRBV2,CASKGIRGHNEQFF,TGTGCCAGCAAGGGGATACGGGGCCACAATGAGCAGTTCTTC
NA,few,TRBJ2-5,TRBV7-9,CASSPTGTQETQYF,TGTGCCAGCAGCCCTACAGGCACCCAAGAGACCCAGTACTTC